This T cell receptor (beta chain) was sequenced for a study of CXCR3-negative and CXCR3-positive naive CD8 T cells. The study, taken as a whole, reports: Comparison of naive CXCR3-negative and CXCR3-positive cells revealed similar TRBV-TRBJ usage, while memory cells differed. Hydrophobicity was higher for TRB CDR3s found in CXCR3-positive naive cells than in CXCR3-negative naive cells.

The germline V gene has CDR1 SGHDN and CDR2 FVKESK. CDR3 size: 20 residues. Of note for this clonotype: Its target is unknown.

Carrying UMI labels, the TRB cDNA libraries were prepared through 5' RACE. TCRdb re-called the 5' RACE reads, yielding one record per CDR3 amino acid sequence without DNA. The sample totals 45,000 or so distinct CDR3 sequences. The V call is TRBV14, the J call TRBJ2-7; TCRdb lists TRBD1, though no DNA is available to test this call. The TCR originated in a human donor in good health. Some clones in this sample may be carry-over from other donors' samples. The material sequenced was naive CXCR3- CD8+ T cells from blood. Subset meaning: CD45RO-CCR7+CD27+CD95- naive CD8+ T cells lacking CXCR3 (TNR3-). The CDR3: CASSQGHVPGQGVFWDEQYF.